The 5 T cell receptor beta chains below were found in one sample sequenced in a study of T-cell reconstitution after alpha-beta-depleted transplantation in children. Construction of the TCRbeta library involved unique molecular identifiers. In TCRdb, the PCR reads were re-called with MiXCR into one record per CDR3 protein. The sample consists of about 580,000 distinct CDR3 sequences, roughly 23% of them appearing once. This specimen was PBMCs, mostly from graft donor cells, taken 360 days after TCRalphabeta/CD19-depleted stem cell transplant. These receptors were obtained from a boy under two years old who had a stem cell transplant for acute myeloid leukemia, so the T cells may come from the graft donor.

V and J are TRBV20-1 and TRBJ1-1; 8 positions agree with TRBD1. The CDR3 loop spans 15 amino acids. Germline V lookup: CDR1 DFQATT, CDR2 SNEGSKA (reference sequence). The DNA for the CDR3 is TGCAGGAAGGACAGGGAGGGAGCAGGCAACACTGAAGCTTTCTTT. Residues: CRKDREGAGNTEAFF.

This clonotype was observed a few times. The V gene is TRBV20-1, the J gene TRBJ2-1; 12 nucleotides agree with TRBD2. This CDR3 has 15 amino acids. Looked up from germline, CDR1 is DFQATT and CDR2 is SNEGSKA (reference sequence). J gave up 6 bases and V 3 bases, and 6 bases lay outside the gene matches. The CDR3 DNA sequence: TGCAGTGCTAGGACTAGCGGGGGACGTACCAATGAGCAGTTCTTC. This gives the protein CSARTSGGRTNEQFF.

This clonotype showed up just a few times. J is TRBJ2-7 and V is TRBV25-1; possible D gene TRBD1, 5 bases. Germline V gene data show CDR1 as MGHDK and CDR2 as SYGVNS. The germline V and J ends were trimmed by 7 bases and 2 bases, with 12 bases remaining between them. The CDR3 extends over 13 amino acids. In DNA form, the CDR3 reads TGTGCCAGCAAGGGGCTCAGGGCCTACGAGCAGTACTTC. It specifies CASKGLRAYEQYF.

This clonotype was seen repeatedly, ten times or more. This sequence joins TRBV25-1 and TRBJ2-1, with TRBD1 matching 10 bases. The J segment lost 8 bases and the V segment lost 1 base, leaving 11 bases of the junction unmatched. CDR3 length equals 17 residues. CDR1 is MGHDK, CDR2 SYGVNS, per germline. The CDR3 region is CASSEFIWDRGVYEQFF. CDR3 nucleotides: TGTGCCAGCAGTGAATTCATATGGGACAGGGGAGTCTATGAGCAGTTCTTC.

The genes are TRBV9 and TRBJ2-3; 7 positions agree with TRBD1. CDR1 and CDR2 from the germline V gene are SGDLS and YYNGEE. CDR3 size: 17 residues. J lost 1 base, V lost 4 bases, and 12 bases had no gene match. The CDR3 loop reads CASSIRDSAWGTDTQYF. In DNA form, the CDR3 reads TGTGCCAGCAGCATCCGGGACAGTGCTTGGGGCACAGATACGCAGTATTTT.